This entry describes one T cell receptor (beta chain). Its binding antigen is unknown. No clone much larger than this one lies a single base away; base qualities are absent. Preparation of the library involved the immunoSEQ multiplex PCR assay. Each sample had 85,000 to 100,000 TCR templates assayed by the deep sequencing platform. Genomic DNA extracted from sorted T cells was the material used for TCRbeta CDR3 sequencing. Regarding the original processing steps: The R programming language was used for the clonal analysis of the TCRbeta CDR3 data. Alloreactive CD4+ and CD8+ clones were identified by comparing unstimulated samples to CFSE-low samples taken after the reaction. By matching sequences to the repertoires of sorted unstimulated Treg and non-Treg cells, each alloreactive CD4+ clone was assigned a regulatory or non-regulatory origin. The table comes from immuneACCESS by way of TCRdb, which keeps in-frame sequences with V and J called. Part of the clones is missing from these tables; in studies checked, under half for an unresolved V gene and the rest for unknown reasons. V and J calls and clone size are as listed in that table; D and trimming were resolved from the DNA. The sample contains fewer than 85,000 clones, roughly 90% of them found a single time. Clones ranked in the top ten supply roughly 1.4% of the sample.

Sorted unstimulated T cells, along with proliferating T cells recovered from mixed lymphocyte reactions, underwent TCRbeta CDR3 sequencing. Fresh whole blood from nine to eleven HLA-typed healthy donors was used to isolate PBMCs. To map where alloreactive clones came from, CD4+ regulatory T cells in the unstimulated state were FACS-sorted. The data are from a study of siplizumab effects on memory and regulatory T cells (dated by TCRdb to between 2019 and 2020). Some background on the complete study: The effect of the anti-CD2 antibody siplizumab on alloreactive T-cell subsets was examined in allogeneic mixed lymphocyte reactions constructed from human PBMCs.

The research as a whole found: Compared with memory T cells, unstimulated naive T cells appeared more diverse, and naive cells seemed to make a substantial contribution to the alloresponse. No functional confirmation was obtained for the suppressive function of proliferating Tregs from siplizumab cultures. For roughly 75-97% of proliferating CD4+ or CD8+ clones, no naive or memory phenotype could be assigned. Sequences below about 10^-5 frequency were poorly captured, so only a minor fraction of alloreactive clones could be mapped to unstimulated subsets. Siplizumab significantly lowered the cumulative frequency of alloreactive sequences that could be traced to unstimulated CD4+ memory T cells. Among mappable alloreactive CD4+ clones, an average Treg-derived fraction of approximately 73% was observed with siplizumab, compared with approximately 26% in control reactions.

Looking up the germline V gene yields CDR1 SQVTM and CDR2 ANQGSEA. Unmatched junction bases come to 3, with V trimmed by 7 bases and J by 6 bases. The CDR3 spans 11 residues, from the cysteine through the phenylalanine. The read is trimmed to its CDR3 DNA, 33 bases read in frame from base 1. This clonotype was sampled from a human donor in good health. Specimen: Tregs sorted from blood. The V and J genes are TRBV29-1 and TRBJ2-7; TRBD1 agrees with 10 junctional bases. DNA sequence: TGCAGCGCCCGGACAGGGGGCGAGCAGTACTTC. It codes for CSARTGGEQYF.